These 13 T cell receptor beta chains share one sample of origin, sequenced in a study of cytomegalovirus exposure and HLA in healthy donors. The PCR used 60 Vbeta and 13 Jbeta primers. Assay used: immunoSEQ multiplex PCR; TCRdb lists only in-frame clones, some missing. The table records 200,000 or so clones, roughly 88% of them present only once. Input material: PBMCs. These receptors were collected from a boy aged 2 to 9 in good health and CMV-seronegative.

This clone was found a few times. The chain recombines TRBV2 with TRBJ1-1; D perhaps matches TRBD1 (5 bases). Germline loops: CDR1 SNHLY, CDR2 FYNNEI. V gave up 3 bases and J gave up 5 bases, with 10 bases separating them. This CDR3 region has 13 residues. CDR3 DNA: TGTGCCAGCAGTGACCCCCGGGGGACTGAAGCTTTCTTT. Protein product: CASSDPRGTEAFF.

The chain carries TRBV5-1 and TRBJ2-7, with 12 positions matching TRBD2. V was pared by 4 bases and J by 3 bases, with 2 bases of the junction left unmatched. From germline, CDR1 is SGHRS and CDR2 YFSETQ. This CDR3 spans 14 amino acids. This CDR3 is CASSEGLAGYEQYF. The CDR3 DNA reads TGCGCCAGCAGCGAGGGACTAGCGGGCTACGAGCAGTACTTC.

The chain has TRBV18 and TRBJ2-1; no clear D gene. Deletions cut 2 bases from V and 7 bases from J, with 12 bases between. CDR1 is KGHSH, CDR2 LQKENI, per germline. The CDR3 totals 14 residues. The chain's CDR3 is CASSPSVAGNEQFF. The CDR3 nucleotides are TGTGCCAGCTCACCATCGGTGGCCGGGAATGAGCAGTTCTTC.

The gene calls are TRBV2 and TRBJ1-2; D is perhaps TRBD1 (6 bases). Germline loops: CDR1 SNHLY, CDR2 FYNNEI. V lost 10 bases and J lost 3, with 15 bases in between. The CDR3 is made up of 13 amino acids. The CDR3 protein is CAIYRVNDYGYTF. As DNA, the CDR3 is TGTGCCATATACAGGGTGAACGACTATGGCTACACCTTC.

This CDR3 is CASGLDGSPLHF. CDR3 in DNA: TGTGCTAGTGGTTTGGACGGTTCACCCCTCCACTTT. The V and J genes are TRBV12-5 and TRBJ1-6; no firm D call. Germline V gene sequence: CDR1 LGHNT, CDR2 FRNRAP. V was clipped by 1 base and J by 9 bases, with 4 bases between them. This CDR3 comprises 12 residues.

This clone was counted a single time. The chain links TRBV9 to TRBJ1-2; TRBD1 matches at 8 bases. Germline assignment: CDR1 SGDLS and CDR2 YYNGEE. The CDR3 spans 15 residues. Trimming cost V 3 bases and J 5 bases; bases outside gene matches: 9. Here the CDR3 reads CASSDVTGGTYGYTF. Written as DNA, the CDR3 is TGTGCCAGCAGCGACGTAACAGGGGGGACATATGGCTACACCTTC.

The V call is TRBV30, the J call TRBJ2-3; D gene unclear. Trimming left V 5 bases short and J 0 bases short, with 12 bases between. CDR3 length: 14 amino acids. The germline CDR1 and CDR2 sequences are GTSNPN and SVGIG (reference sequence). CDR3 sequence (DNA): TGTGCCTGGGCCCTGGTCACTAGCACAGATACGCAGTATTTT. This encodes CAWALVTSTDTQYF.

This chain links TRBV30 with TRBJ1-2; no clear D gene. The CDR3 sequence is 13 residues long. V was pared by 1 base and J by 4 bases, with 10 bases between. Germline V gives CDR1 GTSNPN, CDR2 SVGIG (reference sequence). The CDR3 region is CAWSAGQAYGYTF. Here the CDR3 DNA reads TGTGCCTGGAGTGCTGGGCAGGCCTATGGCTACACCTTC.

The genes are TRBV6-1 and TRBJ1-2; 9 positions agree with TRBD1. This CDR3 is 16 amino acids long. The trim removed 3 bases at V and 2 bases at J, leaving 7 bases unmatched. CDR1 and CDR2 (germline): MNHNS, SASEGT. This CDR3 is CASSDKGQGFNYGYTF. The CDR3 nucleotides read TGTGCCAGCAGTGACAAGGGACAGGGATTCAACTATGGCTACACCTTC.

The chain's CDR3 is CASSLSAGGPYEQYF. The CDR3 DNA sequence: TGTGCCAGCAGTTTATCAGCGGGAGGGCCCTACGAGCAGTACTTC. The V call is TRBV27, the J call TRBJ2-7; 10 bases match TRBD2. CDR1 and CDR2 from the germline V gene are MNHEY and SMNVEV (reference sequence). V shed 0 bases, J shed 2 bases, and the junction held 1 base outside the gene matches. The CDR3 is 15 residues long.

CDR3 DNA sequence: TGCGCCAGTGTAGCGGGGAACAATGAGCAGTTCTTC. The encoded protein is CASVAGNNEQFF. The chain recombines TRBV10-2 with TRBJ2-1, with TRBD2 matching over 8 bases. The CDR3 extends over 12 amino acids. In germline, CDR1 is WSHSY, CDR2 SAAADI. V lost 9 bases, J lost 5 bases, and 3 bases stayed unmatched.

The sample holds a few counts of this clone. Additional DNA sequences in this sample encode the identical CDR3. This chain connects TRBV30 to TRBJ1-1; no clear D. CDR3 length: 12 amino acids. The germline V gene encodes CDR1 GTSNPN and CDR2 SVGIG (reference sequence). Trimming removed 3 bases from V and 2 bases from J, with 7 bases in between. In DNA form, the CDR3 reads TGTGCCTGGAGCCTCGGTAACACTGAAGCTTTCTTT. Translated: CAWSLGNTEAFF. Full variable domain (rest looked up from reference TRBV30 and TRBJ1-1): SQTIHQWPATLVQPVGSPLSLECTVEGTSNPNLYWYRQAAGRGLQLLFYSVGIGQISSEVPQNLSASRPQDRQFILSSKKLLLSDSGFYLCAWSLGNTEAFFGQGTRLTVV.

The table lists this clone with a few counts. The V call is TRBV2, the J call TRBJ1-1; TRBD1 aligns across 9 bases. J gave up 0 bases and V 4 bases, and 3 bases lay outside the gene matches. CDR1 SNHLY and CDR2 FYNNEI come from the germline V gene. This CDR3 has 15 residues. The CDR3 DNA reads TGTGCCAGCAGTGCACAGGGGGCTATGAACACTGAAGCTTTCTTT. Translating gives CASSAQGAMNTEAFF.